The present entry profiles one T cell receptor (beta chain) with its context. The target antigen is unknown. This specimen comes from a study of T cells in Graves' hyperthyroidism and ophthalmopathy. Study findings and constraints: The authors' 13 V-J model separated ophthalmopathy from stable hyperthyroidism.

Amplified TCR beta CDR3 regions came from RNA transcripts. HTBI primers were the set used in a first-round RT-PCR of the TCR CDR3. TCRdb called the multiplex PCR reads again in MiXCR, with one record for every CDR3 protein. The table has some 800,000 distinct CDR3 sequences, about 38% seen once. This sequence originates from a man aged 18 to 30 with Graves' hyperthyroidism. The sample was blood.

CDR3 in DNA: TGCAGCGTTGTAGTGTCGGGGGGCAGCCAGCCCCAGCATTTT. Translating it yields CSVVVSGGSQPQHF. The chain uses TRBV29-1 and TRBJ1-5, with D possibly being TRBD1 (6 bases). V lost 4 bases and J 7 bases, leaving 17 bases between the germline ends. The V gene's germline CDR1 is SQVTM and CDR2 ANQGSEA. The CDR3 runs 14 residues.